Listed below are T cell receptor beta chains from one sample, sequenced in a study of T cell responses to AZD1222 COVID-19 vaccine. The table came from immunoSEQ multiplex PCR; TCRdb's copy has only in-frame clones and leaves some out. Found here are roughly 180,000 clones, around 86% of them singletons; the top ten hold approximately 2.7%. This material consisted of peripheral blood, taken on day 0 of MenACWY control vaccination. The origin of the receptors is an adult in good health. Both conserved end residues are part of each CDR3. D genes are given only for firm matches. Not all rows give a size; the values are once, few, many and, for expanded clones, a class.

-	-	TRBV30	TRBJ2-3	TGTGCCTGGACCTTGGAAAGGGGTACGCAGTATTTT	CAWTLERGTQYF
-	-	TRBV6-6	TRBJ2-5	TGTGCCAGCAGTTACTCGGCCTCTGAGACCCAGTACTTC	CASSYSASETQYF
once	-	TRBV28	TRBJ1-5	TGTGCTAGCAGGCAGGGACATAGCAATCAGCCCCAGCATTTT	CASRQGHSNQPQHF
-	TRBD1	TRBV19	TRBJ1-4	TGTGCCCCAGGGGGGGAAAATGAAAAACTGTTTTTT	CAPGGENEKLFF
-	-	TRBV6-4	TRBJ1-1	TGTGCCAGCAGTGACTCGAAAGACACTGAAGCTTTCTTT	CASSDSKDTEAFF
-	-	TRBV19	TRBJ2-7	TGTGCCAGTAGCGTCGGTGGGACATGGACCTACGAGCAGTATTTC	CASSVGGTWTYEQYF
-	-	TRBV5-5	TRBJ1-2	TGTGCCAGCAGCCCGGAGGGGCAGGGCTATGGCTACACCTTC	CASSPEGQGYGYTF
-	-	TRBV28	TRBJ1-6	TGTGCCAGCAGTTTAGAGATCCGGAGAGGGGGTTCACCCCTCCACTTT	CASSLEIRRGGSPLHF
-	-	TRBV7-3	TRBJ2-1	TGTGCCAGCAGCCGGAGGGATAGGTTAAGTGAGCAGTTCTTC	CASSRRDRLSEQFF
-	-	TRBV5-4	TRBJ2-1	TGTGCCAGCAGCTTGGTCGATGAGCAGTTCTTC	CASSLVDEQFF
-	TRBD1	TRBV5-3	TRBJ1-1	TGTGCCAGAAGCACGGACAGGGATCCTGAAGCTTTCTTT	CARSTDRDPEAFF
-	TRBD2	TRBV4-3	TRBJ2-2	TGCGCCAGCAGCCAAGATCTGGGGCGGGGGTACACCGGGGAGCTGTTTTTT	CASSQDLGRGYTGELFF
-	-	TRBV6-1	TRBJ1-1	TGTGCCAGCAGTGAATGGGGGCATGAAGCTTTCTTT	CASSEWGHEAFF
-	-	TRBV9	TRBJ2-1	TGTGCCAGCAGCGTATCCAACAGAAACAATGAGCAGTTCTTC	CASSVSNRNNEQFF
-	-	TRBV5-1	TRBJ1-4	TGCGCCAGCACCTCGACGGCTGCTAATGAAAAACTGTTTTTT	CASTSTAANEKLFF
-	-	TRBV9	TRBJ1-1	TGTGCCAGCAGCCCCCCCGGCAGGAACACTGAAGCTTTCTTT	CASSPPGRNTEAFF
-	-	TRBV10-3	TRBJ1-3	TGTGCCATCAGCTCAATGCCGGGAAACACCATATATTTT	CAISSMPGNTIYF
-	-	TRBV7-2	TRBJ2-3	TGTGCCAGCAGCTTTAGCGGCACAGATACGCAGTATTTT	CASSFSGTDTQYF
-	-	TRBV6-5	TRBJ2-3	TGTGCCAGTGGGGGGACCCCGCCTGGTACGCAGTATTTT	CASGGTPPGTQYF
once	TRBD1	TRBV5-1	TRBJ1-1	TGCGCCAGCAGCTTGGGGAGGGGGCAGGGGGTGACTGAAGCTTTCTTT	CASSLGRGQGVTEAFF
-	TRBD2	TRBV18	TRBJ2-7	TGTGCCAGCTCCCACGACCTGGGGGATAGAGCGGGAACGCGGCCCTACGAGCAGTACTTC	CASSHDLGDRAGTRPYEQYF
-	-	TRBV11-3	TRBJ2-2	TGTGCCAGCAGCTTATTCGGGGAGCTGTTTTTT	CASSLFGELFF
-	TRBD1	TRBV9	TRBJ2-7	TGTGCCAGCAGCGTAGCTGGGACAGGGGGCGAGCAGTACTTC	CASSVAGTGGEQYF
-	TRBD2	TRBV11-2	TRBJ2-7	TGTGCCAGCAGCTTAGAACTAGCGGACTACGAGCAGTACTTC	CASSLELADYEQYF
-	-	TRBV7-2	TRBJ1-2	TGTGCCAGCAGCTCCTCTGGGGGCGCGGGGTATGGCTACACCTTC	CASSSSGGAGYGYTF
-	-	TRBV5-1	TRBJ2-5	TGCGCCAGCAGCTTGGGTGGGGGAGGAGAGACCCAGTACTTC	CASSLGGGGETQYF
-	-	TRBV19	TRBJ1-4	TGTGCCAGTAGCGGGGGGCCTAATGAAAAACTGTTTTTT	CASSGGPNEKLFF
once	-	TRBV6-5	TRBJ1-6	TGTGCCAGCGGACCGACCGGGACTGGTGATTCACCCCTCCACTTT	CASGPTGTGDSPLHF
-	-	TRBV12-3/TRBV12-4	TRBJ1-5	TGTGCCAGCAGTCCCTTGCGGGGGAACCAGCATTTT	CASSPLRGNQHF
few	-	TRBV4-1	TRBJ2-5	TGCGCCAGCAGCCGTCTCCAGGGAGAGACCCAGTACTTC	CASSRLQGETQYF
-	-	TRBV9	TRBJ2-1	TGTGCCAGCAGCGTAGTCCTATCCAGCTCCTACAATGAGCAGTTCTTC	CASSVVLSSSYNEQFF
-	-	TRBV5-1	TRBJ1-2	TGCGCCAGCAGCTTGGCTGACACCTATGGCTACACCTTC	CASSLADTYGYTF
-	-	TRBV9	TRBJ1-1	TGTGCCAGCAGCGTGGGGGAAACTGAAGCTTTCTTT	CASSVGETEAFF
few	-	TRBV19	TRBJ1-5	TGTGCCAGTAGTAGGGACGGAAGCAATCAGCCCCAGCATTTT	CASSRDGSNQPQHF
-	-	TRBV12-3/TRBV12-4	TRBJ2-1	TGTGCCAGCAGTTTATTGGCTGAGCAGTTCTTC	CASSLLAEQFF
-	-	TRBV19	TRBJ1-2	TGTGCCAGTAGTATCCAGGGGAGTATGGGCTACACCTTC	CASSIQGSMGYTF
-	-	TRBV4-1	TRBJ1-1	TGCGCCAGCAGCCAATACGACGGAGACACTGAAGCTTTCTTT	CASSQYDGDTEAFF
-	-	TRBV6-2/TRBV6-3	TRBJ1-6	TGTGCCAGCAGCCCGACCCAGTATAATTCACCCCTCCACTTT	CASSPTQYNSPLHF